These T cell receptor beta chains were read from a single sample in a study of cytomegalovirus exposure and HLA in healthy donors. Profiled with immunoSEQ multiplex PCR; TCRdb holds only in-frame clones, not every one. In the table there are about 120,000 clones, 8% to 11% of which are singletons. Sequencing input: PBMCs. The source of these receptors is a woman aged 18 to 35 in good health and CMV-seropositive. The conserved cysteine and the conserved F or W are not part of the CDR3 here.

j_call | v_call | cdr3_aa
TRBJ2-7 | TRBV7-6 | ASSLASTGAGYEQY
TRBJ2-7 | TRBV10-1 | ASSPANYEQY
TRBJ1-4 | TRBV5-1 | ASSPGDRDQKLF
TRBJ1-2 | TRBV4-1 | ASSQVTGYNYGYT
TRBJ2-1 | TRBV28 | ASSPGWREYRNEQF
TRBJ1-1 | TRBV6-6 | ASRGQGPNTEAF
TRBJ1-2 | TRBV6-1 | ASLEGVAQSPT
TRBJ1-2 | TRBV18 | ASSGVGTADGYT
TRBJ1-4 | TRBV28 | ASSEPRGGEGEKLF
TRBJ2-5 | TRBV6-6 | ASRGNRDEETQY
TRBJ2-5 | TRBV9 | ASSADTFQGTQY
TRBJ1-1 | TRBV5-1 | ASSWGDRDTEAF
TRBJ2-1 | TRBV28 | ASSRIRDPNNEQF
TRBJ1-1 | TRBV29-1 | SVERDRGSTEAF
TRBJ2-1 | TRBV7-6 | ASSFGSGAMLNEQF
TRBJ1-3 | TRBV13 | ASSLYRGAGNTIY
TRBJ2-1 | TRBV21-1 | ASSKGLTGGGDNEQF
TRBJ2-7 | TRBV18 | ASSPPGQAPYEQY
TRBJ2-6 | TRBV25-1 | ASSETGALFSGANVLT
TRBJ2-1 | TRBV5-1 | ASSLLQGTLYNEQF
TRBJ2-7 | TRBV11-3 | ASSQRAYYEQY
TRBJ2-5 | TRBV19 | ASSKATGHPQETQY
TRBJ1-4 | TRBV30 | AWSPQSGTLF
TRBJ2-1 | TRBV6-5 | ASSLLKGGGREQF
TRBJ1-2 | TRBV2 | ASSDQRGSGYT
TRBJ1-3 | TRBV6-1 | ASSVGTLGNTIY
TRBJ2-5 | TRBV6-1 | ASSEGSLQETQY
TRBJ1-1 | TRBV5-1 | ASSLALLNTEAF
TRBJ2-1 | TRBV5-1 | ASSGWTSGNNEQF
TRBJ2-7 | TRBV30 | AWSVLQNYEQY
NA | TRBV6-1 | ASSEDSAYEQY
TRBJ1-5 | TRBV28 | ASRTTGNQPQH
TRBJ1-5 | TRBV6-1 | ASSEARGSYRPQH
TRBJ2-5 | TRBV6-6 | ASREPGETQY
TRBJ2-2 | TRBV21-1 | ASSKFQRGTGELF
TRBJ2-1 | TRBV4-1 | ASSQEGTSGMYNEQF
TRBJ1-2 | TRBV28 | ASSEGGQRDYGYT
TRBJ2-3 | TRBV5-1 | ATMRGQGTDTQY
TRBJ2-5 | TRBV5-1 | ASSLGDSGRGYQETQY
TRBJ2-1 | TRBV9 | ASTWGWQGGDEQF
TRBJ1-2 | TRBV30 | ASDGGGPRDYGYT
TRBJ2-5 | TRBV29-1 | SVGGQGREETQY
TRBJ1-5 | TRBV6-6 | ASSYSGGNQPQH
TRBJ1-1 | TRBV19 | ASANQGVATEAF
TRBJ2-7 | TRBV5-1 | ASSQETGGKVEQY
TRBJ2-1 | TRBV7-3 | ASSFSGSYNEQF
TRBJ2-7 | TRBV29-1 | SVRDTYEQY
TRBJ2-7 | TRBV6-1 | ASSGATFYEQY
TRBJ2-7 | TRBV25-1 | ASRLAGRREQY
NA | TRBV6-1 | ASSQLAGATYEQY